This T cell receptor beta chain originates from a study of cytomegalovirus exposure and HLA in healthy donors. Regarding the study as a whole: While the bulk of TCR sequences proved rare, some public TCRs turned up in many donors. Reports credit the classifier with highly specific, highly sensitive diagnosis of cytomegalovirus status.

Primers: 60 Vbeta forward and 13 Jbeta reverse. Per the study methods: Later reanalysis found about 80 million unique TCR beta chains, around 11 million of them shared. Profiling relied on immunoSEQ multiplex PCR, and the TCRdb table lists in-frame clones only, not all of them. The V and J calls and clone size come from that table; D and trimming were worked out from the DNA. The profile shows 90,000 to 110,000 clones, roughly 69% of them singletons. CDR3 length equals 14 residues. Germline V gene sequence: CDR1 GTSNPN, CDR2 SVGIG (reference sequence). With 0 bases clipped from V and 2 bases from J, the junction kept 3 bases outside the gene matches. Note on this clone: What it binds is not known.

V is TRBV30 and J is TRBJ1-2; TRBD1 matches at 7 bases. The receptor comes from a woman in her seventies in good health and CMV-seropositive. Sequencing used PBMCs. The CDR3 sequence: CAWSVAQGNYGYTF. In DNA form, the CDR3 reads TGTGCCTGGAGTGTAGCACAGGGGAACTATGGCTACACCTTC.